Described below is a single TCR beta chain sequence and its context. Construction of the TCRbeta library involved unique molecular identifiers. TCRdb used MiXCR to reprocess the PCR reads, holding one entry per CDR3 protein. The table shows over 550,000 distinct CDR3 sequences, with roughly a tenth occurring only once. These data originate in a study of T-cell reconstitution after alpha-beta-depleted transplantation in children. The sequencing here drew on PBMCs from the stem cell graft donor, taken from the stem cell graft. The clonotype was recovered from a human donor who donated a stem cell graft to a child with acute myeloid leukemia.

The CDR3 loop reads CASSLQGASFYEQYF. The CDR3 DNA sequence: TGTGCCAGCAGTCTTCAGGGAGCTTCCTTCTACGAGCAGTACTTC. This chain connects TRBV11-3 to TRBJ2-7; D may correspond to TRBD1 or TRBD2 (5 bases each). V was pared by 6 bases and J by 3 bases, with 18 bases between. The germline V gene has CDR1 SGHNT and CDR2 YENEEA. The CDR3 sequence is 15 residues long. Combining the CDR3 with reference TRBV11-3 and TRBJ2-7 gives the whole variable domain EAGVVQSPRYKIIEKKQPVAFWCNPISGHNTLYWYLQNLGQGPELLIRYENEEAVDDSQLPKDRFSAERLKGVDSTLKIQPAELGDSAVYLCASSLQGASFYEQYFGPGTRLTVT.